The present entry profiles one T cell receptor (beta chain) with its context. The antigen is not known. Clones were sequenced by immunoSEQ multiplex PCR, and TCRdb holds only the in-frame ones, with some missing. The table lists some 150,000 clones, around 88% of them singletons. This sample was included in a study of T cell responses to AZD1222 COVID-19 vaccine. Findings and caveats of the study: An increase in Spike-specific TCR breadth and depth was observed after two AZD1222 doses. All repertoire sampling was performed exclusively after the peak T cell response. White British donors predominated, females outnumbered males, and clonal diversity was possibly underestimated. Among vaccine-associated CD4 TCRs, coverage spanned spike, with dominance at 160-218 and 743-854.

Germline CDR1 reads SGDLS; CDR2 reads YYNGEE. This CDR3 comprises 14 residues. The germline V and J ends were trimmed by 0 bases and 8 bases, with 14 bases remaining between them. V and J are TRBV9 and TRBJ1-2; weak D call: TRBD1 (6 bases). Sequencing used peripheral blood, obtained on day 0 of AZD1222 vaccination. The receptor's source is an adult in good health. This CDR3 is CASSVAWGAGGYTF. CDR3 bases: TGTGCCAGCAGCGTAGCTTGGGGGGCAGGCGGCTACACCTTC.